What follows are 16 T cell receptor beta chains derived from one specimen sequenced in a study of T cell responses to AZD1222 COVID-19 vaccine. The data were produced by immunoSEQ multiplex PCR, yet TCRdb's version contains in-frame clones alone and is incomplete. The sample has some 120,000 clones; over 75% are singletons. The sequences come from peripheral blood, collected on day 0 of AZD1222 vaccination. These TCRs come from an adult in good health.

CDR3 in DNA: TGCGCCAGCAGCCAAAACAGGGTTGCTGGAAACACCATATATTTT. This codes for CASSQNRVAGNTIYF. The V gene is TRBV5-1, the J gene TRBJ1-3, with a weak D call TRBD1 (6 bases). The CDR3 has 15 amino acids. Trimming stripped 4 bases from V and 2 bases from J, with 13 bases between. CDR1 and CDR2 from the germline V gene are SGHRS and YFSETQ.

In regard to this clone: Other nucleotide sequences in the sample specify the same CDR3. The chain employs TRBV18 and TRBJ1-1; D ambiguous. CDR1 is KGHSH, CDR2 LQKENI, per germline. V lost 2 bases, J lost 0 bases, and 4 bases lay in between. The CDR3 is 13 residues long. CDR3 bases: TGTGCCAGCTCACCAGGTTTGAACACTGAAGCTTTCTTT. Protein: CASSPGLNTEAFF.

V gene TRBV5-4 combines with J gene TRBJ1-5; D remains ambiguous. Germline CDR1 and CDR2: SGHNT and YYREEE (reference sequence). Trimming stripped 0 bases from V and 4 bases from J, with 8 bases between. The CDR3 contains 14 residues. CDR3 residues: CASSLAGPNQPQHF. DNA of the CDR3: TGTGCCAGCAGCTTGGCTGGGCCAAATCAGCCCCAGCATTTT.

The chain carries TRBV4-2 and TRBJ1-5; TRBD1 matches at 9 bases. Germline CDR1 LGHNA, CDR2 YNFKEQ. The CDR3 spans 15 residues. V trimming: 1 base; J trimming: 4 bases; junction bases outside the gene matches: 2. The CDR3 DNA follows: TGTGCCAGCAGCCAAGGACAGGGGGATAATCAGCCCCAGCATTTT. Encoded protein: CASSQGQGDNQPQHF.

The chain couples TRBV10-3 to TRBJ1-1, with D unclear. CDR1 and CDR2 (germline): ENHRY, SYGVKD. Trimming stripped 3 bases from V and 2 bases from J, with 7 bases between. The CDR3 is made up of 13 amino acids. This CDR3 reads CAISDRYNTEAFF. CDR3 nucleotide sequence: TGTGCCATCAGTGACAGATATAACACTGAAGCTTTCTTT.

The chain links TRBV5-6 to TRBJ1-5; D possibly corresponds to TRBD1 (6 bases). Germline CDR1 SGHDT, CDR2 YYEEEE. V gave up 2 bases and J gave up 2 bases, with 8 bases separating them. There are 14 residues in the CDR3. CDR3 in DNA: TGTGCCAGCAGCTTCTACAGGGGCAATCAGCCCCAGCATTTT. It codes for CASSFYRGNQPQHF. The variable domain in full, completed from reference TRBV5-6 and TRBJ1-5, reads DAGVTQSPTHLIKTRGQQVTLRCSPKSGHDTVSWYQQALGQGPQFIFQYYEEEERQRGNFPDRFSGHQFPNYSSELNVNALLLGDSALYLCASSFYRGNQPQHFGDGTRLSIL.

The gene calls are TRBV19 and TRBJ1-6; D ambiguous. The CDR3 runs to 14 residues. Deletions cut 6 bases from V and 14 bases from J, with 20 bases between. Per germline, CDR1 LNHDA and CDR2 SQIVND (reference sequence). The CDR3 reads CASRTSGSVVALHF. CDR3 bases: TGTGCCAGTAGAACCTCCGGGTCCGTGGTGGCCCTCCACTTT.

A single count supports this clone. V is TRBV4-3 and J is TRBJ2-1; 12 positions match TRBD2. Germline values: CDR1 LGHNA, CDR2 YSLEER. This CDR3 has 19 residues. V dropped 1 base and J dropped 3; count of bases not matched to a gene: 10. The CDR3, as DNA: TGCGCCAGCAGCCAAGTGCTAGCGGGAGGGGCCGGGTTCTACAATGAGCAGTTCTTC. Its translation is CASSQVLAGGAGFYNEQFF.

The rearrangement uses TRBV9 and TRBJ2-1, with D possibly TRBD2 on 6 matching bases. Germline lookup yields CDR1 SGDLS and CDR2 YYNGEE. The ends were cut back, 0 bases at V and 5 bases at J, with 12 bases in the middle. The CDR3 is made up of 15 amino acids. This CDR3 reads CASSVGLATDNEQFF. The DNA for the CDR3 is TGTGCCAGCAGCGTAGGTCTAGCGACAGACAATGAGCAGTTCTTC.

CDR3 sequence: CASGTGGNQPQHF. Here the CDR3 DNA reads TGTGCCAGCGGGACAGGGGGTAATCAGCCCCAGCATTTT. The chain uses TRBV18 and TRBJ1-5, with TRBD1 matching 11 bases. CDR3 length equals 13 residues. V lost 8 bases and J lost 4; bases outside the gene matches: 1. Per the germline V gene, CDR1 is KGHSH and CDR2 is LQKENI.

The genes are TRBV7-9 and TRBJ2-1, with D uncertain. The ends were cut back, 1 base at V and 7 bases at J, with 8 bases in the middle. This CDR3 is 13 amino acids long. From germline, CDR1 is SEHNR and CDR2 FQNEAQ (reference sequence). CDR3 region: CASSLVLGNEQFF. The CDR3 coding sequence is TGTGCCAGCAGCTTAGTTCTGGGAAATGAGCAGTTCTTC.

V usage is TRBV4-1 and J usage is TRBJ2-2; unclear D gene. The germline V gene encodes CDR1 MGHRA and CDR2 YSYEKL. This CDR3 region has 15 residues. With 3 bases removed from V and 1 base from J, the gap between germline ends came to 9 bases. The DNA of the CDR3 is TGCGCCAGCAGCCACCGACCAGGGAACACCGGGGAGCTGTTTTTT. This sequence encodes CASSHRPGNTGELFF.

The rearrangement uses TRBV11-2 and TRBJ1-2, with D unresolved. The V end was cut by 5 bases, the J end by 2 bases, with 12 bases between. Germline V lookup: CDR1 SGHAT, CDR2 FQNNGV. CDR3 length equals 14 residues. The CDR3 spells CASSPPPLNYGYTF. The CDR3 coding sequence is TGTGCCAGCAGCCCACCCCCTCTGAACTATGGCTACACCTTC.

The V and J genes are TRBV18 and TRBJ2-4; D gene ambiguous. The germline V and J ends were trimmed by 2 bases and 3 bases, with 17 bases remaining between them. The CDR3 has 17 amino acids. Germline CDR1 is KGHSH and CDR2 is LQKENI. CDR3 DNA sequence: TGTGCCAGCTCACCAGGAGCTGCAAGACATGGCAAAAACATTCAGTACTTC. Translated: CASSPGAARHGKNIQYF.

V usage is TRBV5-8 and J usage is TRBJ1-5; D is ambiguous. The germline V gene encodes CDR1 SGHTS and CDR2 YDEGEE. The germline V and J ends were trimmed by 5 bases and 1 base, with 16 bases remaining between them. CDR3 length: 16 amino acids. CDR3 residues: CASSHKTPGSNQPQHF. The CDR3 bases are TGTGCCAGCAGTCATAAAACACCCGGGAGCAATCAGCCCCAGCATTTT.

DNA of the CDR3: TGTGCCAGCAGTGAGGAGAGAGCACTAGCCAAAAACATTCAGTACTTC. It specifies CASSEERALAKNIQYF. V and J are TRBV2 and TRBJ2-4; D remains ambiguous. This CDR3 contains 16 residues. The V gene lost 3 bases and the J gene lost 0 bases, with 12 bases spanning the gap. Germline V gene lookup returns CDR1 SNHLY and CDR2 FYNNEI.